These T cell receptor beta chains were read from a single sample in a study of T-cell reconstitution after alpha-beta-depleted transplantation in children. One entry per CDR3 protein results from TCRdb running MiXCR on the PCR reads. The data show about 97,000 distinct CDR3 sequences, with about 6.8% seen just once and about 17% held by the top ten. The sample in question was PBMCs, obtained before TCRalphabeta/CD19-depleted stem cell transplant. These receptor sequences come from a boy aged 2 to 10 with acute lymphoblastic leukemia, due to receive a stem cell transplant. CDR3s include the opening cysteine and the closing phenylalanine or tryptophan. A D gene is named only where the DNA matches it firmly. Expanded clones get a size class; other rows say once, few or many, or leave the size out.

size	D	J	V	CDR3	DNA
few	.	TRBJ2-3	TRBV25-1	CASSGAMGDTQYF	TGTGCCAGCAGTGGGGCGATGGGCGATACGCAGTATTTT
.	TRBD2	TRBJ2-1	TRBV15	CATSSGGGAAYNEQFF	TGTGCCACCAGCAGCGGCGGGGGGGCTGCCTACAATGAGCAGTTCTTC
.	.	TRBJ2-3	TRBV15	CATSRAPGGTDTQYF	TGTGCCACCAGCAGAGCCCCGGGGGGCACAGATACGCAGTATTTT
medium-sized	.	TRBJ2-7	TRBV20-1	CSARGAGGGRNEQYF	TGCAGTGCTAGAGGGGCCGGGGGAGGTCGAAACGAGCAGTACTTC
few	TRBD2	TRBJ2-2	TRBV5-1	CASSLSGGATGELFF	TGCGCCAGCAGCTTGAGCGGGGGGGCCACCGGGGAGCTGTTTTTT
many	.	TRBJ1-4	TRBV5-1	CASSSTAFRNEKLFF	TGCGCCAGCAGTTCAACCGCGTTCCGCAATGAAAAACTGTTTTTT
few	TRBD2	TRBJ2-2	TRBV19	CASNTLAGESGELFF	TGTGCCAGTAACACACTAGCGGGGGAGAGCGGGGAGCTGTTTTTT
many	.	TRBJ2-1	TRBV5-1	CASSLVSRGEHEQFF	TGCGCCAGCAGCTTGGTGTCGCGGGGAGAGCATGAGCAGTTCTTC
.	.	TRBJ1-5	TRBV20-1	CSARDVSNQPQHF	TGCAGTGCTAGAGATGTTAGCAATCAGCCCCAGCATTTT
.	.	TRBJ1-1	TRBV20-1	CCASARRGTEAFF	TGCTGTGCTAGCGCTCGCCGGGGCACTGAAGCTTTCTTT
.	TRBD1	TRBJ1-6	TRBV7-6	CASSSQGCSYNSPLHF	TGTGCCAGCAGCTCACAGGGGTGCTCCTATAATTCACCCCTCCACTTT
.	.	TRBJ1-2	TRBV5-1	CASSLEGAYGYTF	TGCGCCAGCAGCTTGGAAGGGGCCTATGGCTACACCTTC
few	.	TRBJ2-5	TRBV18	CASSRGTLEGETQYF	TGTGCCAGCTCACGCGGGACTCTCGAGGGAGAGACCCAGTACTTC
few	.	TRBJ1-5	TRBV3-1	CASSQDSWGNQPQHF	TGTGCCAGCAGCCAAGACAGTTGGGGCAATCAGCCCCAGCATTTT
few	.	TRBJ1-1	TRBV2	CASRPTGAENTEAFF	TGTGCCAGCAGGCCCACGGGGGCGGAGAACACTGAAGCTTTCTTT
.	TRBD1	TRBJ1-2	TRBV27	CASSLDRENYGYTF	TGTGCCAGCAGTTTGGACAGGGAGAACTATGGCTACACCTTC
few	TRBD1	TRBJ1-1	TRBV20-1	CSAGQGYNTEAFF	TGCAGTGCTGGACAGGGGTATAACACTGAAGCTTTCTTT
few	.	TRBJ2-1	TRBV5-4	CASSLDAAGVPSNEQFF	TGTGCCAGCAGCTTGGATGCGGCTGGCGTCCCTTCGAATGAGCAGTTCTTC
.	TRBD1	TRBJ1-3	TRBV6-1	CASSPRDRAVGGNTIYF	TGTGCCAGCAGCCCAAGGGACAGGGCGGTGGGCGGAAACACCATATATTTT
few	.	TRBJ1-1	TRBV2	CASSETGPGNEAFF	TGTGCCAGCAGTGAGACAGGCCCAGGGAATGAAGCTTTCTTT
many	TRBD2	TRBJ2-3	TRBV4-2	CASSQDWASGGADTQYF	TGTGCCAGCAGCCAAGATTGGGCTAGCGGGGGGGCAGATACGCAGTATTTT
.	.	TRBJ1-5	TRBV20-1	CSARDRGGGPSNQPQHF	TGCAGTGCTAGAGATAGGGGGGGAGGCCCTAGCAATCAGCCCCAGCATTTT
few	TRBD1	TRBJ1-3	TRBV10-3	CAIGAGTGGSGNTIYF	TGTGCCATCGGGGCCGGGACAGGGGGCTCTGGAAACACCATATATTTT
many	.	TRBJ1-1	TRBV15	CATRPTWHTEAFF	TGTGCCACCCGACCGACTTGGCACACTGAAGCTTTCTTT
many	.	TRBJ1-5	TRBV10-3	CAIREGHSNQPQHF	TGTGCCATCAGGGAGGGACATAGCAATCAGCCCCAGCATTTT
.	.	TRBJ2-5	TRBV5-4	CASSLGAPETQYF	TGTGCCAGCAGCTTGGGGGCCCCGGAGACCCAGTACTTC
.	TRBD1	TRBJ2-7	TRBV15	CATSAARDRPYEQYF	TGTGCCACCAGCGCCGCCCGGGACAGGCCCTACGAGCAGTACTTC
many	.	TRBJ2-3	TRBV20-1	CSASWDRPTDTQYF	TGCAGTGCTAGCTGGGACCGACCCACAGATACGCAGTATTTT
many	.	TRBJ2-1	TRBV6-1	CASSLTGNEQFF	TGTGCCAGCAGTCTCACAGGGAATGAGCAGTTCTTC
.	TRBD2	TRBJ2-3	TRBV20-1	CSARSLAGDTDTQYF	TGCAGTGCTAGATCCCTAGCGGGGGACACAGATACGCAGTATTTT
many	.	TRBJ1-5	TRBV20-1	CSAGTYSNQPQHF	TGCAGTGCTGGCACGTATAGCAATCAGCCCCAGCATTTT
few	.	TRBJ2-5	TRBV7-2	CASSLSETQYF	TGTGCCAGCAGCTTGTCGGAGACCCAGTACTTC
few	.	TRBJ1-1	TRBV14	CASSQGGRGTEAFF	TGTGCCAGCAGCCAAGGGGGGCGCGGCACTGAAGCTTTCTTT
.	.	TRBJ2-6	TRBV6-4	CASSEKGPSGANVLTF	TGTGCCAGCAGTGAAAAGGGCCCCTCTGGGGCCAACGTCCTGACTTTC
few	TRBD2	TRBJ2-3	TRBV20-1	CSATRRTSGVGSTDTQYF	TGCAGTGCTACTCGACGGACTAGCGGGGTCGGAAGCACAGATACGCAGTATTTT
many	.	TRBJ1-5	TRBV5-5	CASSLEGTSNQPQHF	TGTGCCAGCAGCTTGGAAGGGACCAGCAATCAGCCCCAGCATTTT
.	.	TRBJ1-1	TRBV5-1	CASRPPGLLNTEAFF	TGCGCCAGCAGGCCTCCGGGACTCCTGAACACTGAAGCTTTCTTT
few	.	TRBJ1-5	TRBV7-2	CASSLVIAGSQPQHF	TGTGCCAGCAGCTTAGTGATAGCCGGCAGTCAGCCCCAGCATTTT
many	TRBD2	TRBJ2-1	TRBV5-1	CASSSGLDLYNEQFF	TGCGCCAGCAGCTCGGGACTAGACCTCTACAATGAGCAGTTCTTC
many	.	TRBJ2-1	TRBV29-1	CSDGELYEQFF	TGCAGCGACGGGGAGCTCTATGAGCAGTTCTTC
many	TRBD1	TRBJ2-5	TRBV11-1	CASSLSATGYVGETQYF	TGTGCCAGCAGCTTAAGCGCGACAGGGTATGTCGGAGAGACCCAGTACTTC
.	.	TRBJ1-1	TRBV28	CASTPRKGRNTEAFF	TGTGCCAGCACGCCCAGAAAGGGGAGGAACACTGAAGCTTTCTTT
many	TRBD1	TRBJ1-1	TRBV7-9	CASSLPGGHTEAFF	TGTGCCAGCAGCTTACCAGGGGGCCACACTGAAGCTTTCTTT